These 14 T cell receptor beta chains share one sample of origin, sequenced in a study of T cells in Graves' hyperthyroidism and ophthalmopathy. Amplified regions were TCR beta CDR3 sequences from RNA transcripts. The TCR CDR3 first-round RT-PCR relied on the HTBI primer set. TCRdb itself ran the multiplex PCR reads through MiXCR, one entry per CDR3 protein. The sample has about 600,000 distinct CDR3 sequences, 14% seen once. The specimen sequenced was blood. The origin of the receptors is a woman between 18 and 29 years old with Graves' ophthalmopathy.

This clonotype was counted ten times or more. This chain connects TRBV6-2 or TRBV6-3 to TRBJ2-1, with D maybe TRBD2 (6 bases). Germline V lookup: CDR1 MNHEY, CDR2 SVGEGT. CDR3 length: 17 amino acids. V lost 6 bases, J lost 4 bases, and 22 bases lay in between. The CDR3 DNA reads as TGTGCCAGCAGCGCCCCCCGGGAGCGTGATAGATACAATGAGCAGTTCTTC. Protein: CASSAPRERDRYNEQFF.

The sample holds many counts of this clonotype. J is TRBJ2-1 and V is TRBV9; 8 bases agree with TRBD2. In germline, CDR1 is SGDLS, CDR2 YYNGEE. The CDR3 is made up of 15 amino acids. V was clipped by 2 bases and J by 2 bases; unmatched bases: 3. This CDR3 is CASSVRGGTYNEQFF. The CDR3 region has the DNA TGTGCCAGCAGCGTTCGGGGGGGCACCTACAATGAGCAGTTCTTC.

This clonotype was seen many times. The gene calls are TRBV7-2 and TRBJ1-5, with D hard to call. The V gene's germline CDR1 is SGHTA and CDR2 FQGNSA. The CDR3 runs 15 residues. V shed 2 bases and J shed 5 bases, with 13 bases lying between them. The CDR3 coding sequence is TGTGCCAGCAGCTTACCAAGCGGCTGGGATCAGCCCCAGCATTTT. The encoded protein is CASSLPSGWDQPQHF.

Many counts were recorded for this clonotype. The chain recombines TRBV28 with TRBJ2-7; D might be TRBD1 or TRBD2, each matching 6 bases. The CDR3 covers 15 residues. Trimming removed 4 bases at V and 3 bases at J, with 16 bases between. Per germline, CDR1 MDHEN and CDR2 SYDVKM. CDR3: CASSWTPRGDYEQYF. The CDR3 bases are TGTGCCAGCAGTTGGACACCAAGGGGGGACTACGAGCAGTACTTC. The entire variable domain, with the rest obtained from reference TRBV28 and TRBJ2-7, is as follows: DVKVTQSSRYLVKRTGEKVFLECVQDMDHENMFWYRQDPGLGLRLIYFSYDVKMKEKGDIPEGYSVSREKKERFSLILESASTNQTSMYLCASSWTPRGDYEQYFGPGTRLTVT.

The sample holds many counts of this clonotype. This chain connects TRBV7-2 to TRBJ1-1; no reliable D call. The CDR3 contains 17 residues. Trimming removed 0 bases at V and 4 bases at J, with 18 bases between. The germline V gene encodes CDR1 SGHTA and CDR2 FQGNSA. The CDR3 DNA sequence: TGTGCCAGCAGCTTAGCTGGGTATCGGACGGTTACCACTGAAGCTTTCTTT. This sequence encodes CASSLAGYRTVTTEAFF.

There are many counts of this clonotype. The J gene is TRBJ2-5, the V gene TRBV7-9; 10 bases map to TRBD2. The CDR3 runs 16 residues. Looked up from germline, CDR1 is SEHNR and CDR2 is FQNEAQ (reference sequence). With V trimmed by 2 bases and J by 0 bases, 3 bases remained unmatched. The CDR3: CASSLKTSGYQETQYF. The CDR3 region has the DNA TGTGCCAGCAGCTTAAAGACTAGCGGGTACCAAGAGACCCAGTACTTC.

This clonotype has only a few counts. The V gene is TRBV19, the J gene TRBJ2-7; a weak D match, TRBD2 (5 bases). V dropped 4 bases and J dropped 1 base, with 11 bases sitting between them. The germline V gene encodes CDR1 LNHDA and CDR2 SQIVND (reference sequence). The CDR3 covers 14 residues. The CDR3 loop is CASSSGPGSYEQYF. The CDR3 nucleotides read TGTGCCAGTAGTAGCGGGCCAGGTTCCTACGAGCAGTACTTC. The entire variable domain, with the rest obtained from reference TRBV19 and TRBJ2-7, is as follows: DGGITQSPKYLFRKEGQNVTLSCEQNLNHDAMYWYRQDPGQGLRLIYYSQIVNDFQKGDIAEGYSVSREKKESFPLTVTSAQKNPTAFYLCASSSGPGSYEQYFGPGTRLTVT.

This clonotype has ten or more counts. V and J are TRBV18 and TRBJ2-7; D is possibly TRBD2 (5 bases). Germline CDR1 and CDR2: KGHSH and LQKENI. Trimming stripped 3 bases from V and 5 bases from J, with 11 bases between. The CDR3 extends over 13 amino acids. The CDR3, as DNA: TGTGCCAGCTCACCCTCTAATAGCGACGAGCAGTACTTC. It specifies CASSPSNSDEQYF.

The rearrangement uses TRBV13 and TRBJ1-3, with 9 bases identical to TRBD1. The CDR3 is made up of 14 amino acids. Trimming at V came to 5 bases and at J to 9 bases, leaving 8 bases not matched to a gene. Germline lookup yields CDR1 PRHDT and CDR2 FYEKMQ (reference sequence). The CDR3 nucleotides read TGTGCCAGCAGCGTAGACGGACAGGGGTCCACCATATATTTT. It is translated as CASSVDGQGSTIYF.

Ten or more counts support this clonotype. This sequence joins TRBV27 and TRBJ2-1; the match to TRBD2 covers 7 bases. The length of the CDR3 is 15 residues. Germline loops: CDR1 MNHEY, CDR2 SMNVEV (reference sequence). J gave up 5 bases and V 2 bases, and 6 bases lay outside the gene matches. CDR3 DNA sequence: TGTGCCAGCAGTTTAGGGGGGGAGCGACACAATGAGCAGTTCTTC. This codes for CASSLGGERHNEQFF.

This clonotype was seen ten or more times. This chain joins TRBV6-1 and TRBJ1-1; TRBD1 might be the D (6 bases). V was clipped by 8 bases and J by 0 bases, with 16 bases between them. Per the germline V gene, CDR1 is MNHNS and CDR2 is SASEGT. This CDR3 has 15 residues. The CDR3 sequence: CASRNLGGMNTEAFF. The CDR3 nucleotides are TGTGCCAGCCGGAATTTAGGGGGGATGAACACTGAAGCTTTCTTT.

In this sample, this clonotype turned up a few times. V and J are TRBV18 and TRBJ2-4; a weak D match, TRBD2 (6 bases). V was cut by 5 bases and J by 8 bases, with 22 bases left in between. The CDR3 covers 16 residues. Germline CDR1 KGHSH, CDR2 LQKENI. This CDR3 reads CASSSLGGRGADIQYF. CDR3 DNA: TGTGCCAGCTCATCGCTGGGGGGAAGAGGGGCGGACATTCAGTACTTC.

The chain's CDR3 is CASSFGSGAFF. The CDR3 DNA reads TGTGCCAGCAGTTTTGGGAGCGGCGCTTTCTTT. This chain links TRBV12-3 or TRBV12-4 with TRBJ1-1; D not certain. V was clipped by 3 bases and J by 11 bases, with 10 bases between them. The CDR3 totals 11 residues.

In this sample, this clonotype turned up many times. The V call is TRBV11-2, the J call TRBJ2-2; D gene unclear. This CDR3 is 11 amino acids long. Germline CDR1 SGHAT, CDR2 FQNNGV. V was shortened by 4 bases and J by 8 bases, with 5 bases between the two germline ends. In nucleotides, the CDR3 is TGTGCCAGCAGCTGGTTTGGGGAGCTGTTTTTT. As protein: CASSWFGELFF.